The 13 T cell receptor beta chains reported below all come from one sample, sequenced in a study of CD8 T cells in ankylosing spondylitis. TCRdb re-analysed the 5' RACE reads in MiXCR, keeping a single row per CDR3 protein. The data hold under 200,000 distinct CDR3 sequences, with around a tenth observed a single time. The sample consisted of blood, either unsorted or a sorted T cell fraction (not recorded which). Every receptor here comes from a male donor with ankylosing spondylitis or in good health (not recorded which).

The chain couples TRBV11-1 to TRBJ1-4, with a tentative D call TRBD1 (6 bases). Germline V CDR1 and CDR2: SGHAT, FQDESV (reference sequence). Trimming cost V 5 bases and J 6 bases, with 19 bases left between them. This CDR3 is 16 amino acids long. The DNA of the CDR3 is TGTGCCAGCAGCCCGCTGACAGGTGGAGTGGATGAAAAACTGTTTTTT. It codes for CASSPLTGGVDEKLFF.

This clonotype has a count of ten or more. The gene calls are TRBV10-3 and TRBJ1-2; no clear D. There are 14 residues in the CDR3. Looked up from germline, CDR1 is ENHRY and CDR2 is SYGVKD. The V end lost 0 bases, the J end lost 4 bases, and 9 bases lay between the germline ends. CDR3 sequence reads: CAISESRVTYGYTF. In nucleotides, the CDR3 is TGTGCCATCAGTGAGTCAAGGGTGACCTATGGCTACACCTTC.

This clonotype was counted many times. The V and J genes are TRBV5-1 and TRBJ2-1; TRBD2 matches 8 bases. The CDR3 runs 15 residues. Trimming took 4 bases from V and 3 from J; bases not matched to a gene: 6. Germline V CDR1 and CDR2: SGHRS, YFSETQ. DNA of the CDR3: TGCGCCAGCAGCCCCGGGACTAGACACTACAATGAGCAGTTCTTC. Its translation: CASSPGTRHYNEQFF. Complete variable domain (other parts from reference TRBV5-1 and TRBJ2-1): KAGVTQTPRYLIKTRGQQVTLSCSPISGHRSVSWYQQTPGQGLQFLFEYFSETQRNKGNFPGRFSGRQFSNSRSEMNVSTLELGDSALYLCASSPGTRHYNEQFFGPGTRLTVL.

The gene calls are TRBV11-2 and TRBJ2-7; a possible D gene is TRBD1 (5 bases). The germline V gene has CDR1 SGHAT and CDR2 FQNNGV. With 5 bases removed from V and 0 bases from J, the gap between germline ends came to 29 bases. The length of the CDR3 is 20 residues. The CDR3 here is CASSRGELVTETFTSYEQYF. CDR3 in DNA: TGTGCCAGCAGCAGGGGTGAATTGGTCACTGAAACCTTTACCTCCTACGAGCAGTACTTC.

The CDR3 sequence is CASSPDRGLMAFF. In DNA form, the CDR3 reads TGTGCCAGCAGCCCTGACAGGGGGCTTATGGCTTTCTTT. The chain has TRBV28 and TRBJ1-1; TRBD1 aligns across 10 bases. CDR1 MDHEN and CDR2 SYDVKM come from the germline V gene. V dropped 6 bases and J dropped 11; count of bases not matched to a gene: 9. The CDR3 is 13 amino acids.

At least ten counts were recorded for this clonotype. The V call is TRBV4-3, the J call TRBJ2-1; unclear D gene. The CDR3 spans 14 residues. CDR1 and CDR2 (germline): LGHNA, YSLEER. The ends were cut back, 0 bases at V and 7 bases at J, with 10 bases in the middle. CDR3 DNA sequence: TGCGCCAGCAGCCAAGAAATAAGAGCAAATGAGCAGTTCTTC. Translation gives CASSQEIRANEQFF.

This clonotype was recorded a few times. The genes are TRBV27 and TRBJ1-3; D gene unclear. Trimming removed 7 bases from V and 4 bases from J, with 20 bases in between. The CDR3 totals 16 residues. Germline CDR1 is MNHEY and CDR2 is SMNVEV (reference sequence). This CDR3 reads CASTLGKMGSGNTIYF. The CDR3 nucleotides are TGTGCCAGCACCCTGGGGAAAATGGGTTCGGGAAACACCATATATTTT.

There are many counts of this clonotype. CDR3 in DNA: TGCAGTGCTGAACCCGGGACTAGCTCCTACGAGCAGTACTTC. Its translation: CSAEPGTSSYEQYF. The V gene is TRBV20-1, the J gene TRBJ2-7; 8 nucleotides line up with TRBD2. This CDR3 is 14 amino acids long. Per the germline V gene, CDR1 is DFQATT and CDR2 is SNEGSKA (reference sequence). V shed 5 bases and J 0 bases; nucleotides not matched to a gene: 6.

In its sample, this clonotype was seen many times. J is TRBJ1-5 and V is TRBV2, with 7 positions matching TRBD1. The CDR3 loop spans 15 amino acids. Germline V gives CDR1 SNHLY, CDR2 FYNNEI. The V gene end was trimmed by 4 bases and the J gene end by 9 bases; junction bases not matched to a gene: 12. CDR3 DNA: TGTGCCAGCAGTGGCGGGACAGCCGAAGCTCGGCCCCAGCATTTT. Its translation: CASSGGTAEARPQHF.

This clonotype appeared many times. The rearrangement uses TRBV9 and TRBJ2-5; 8 nucleotides line up with TRBD2. CDR1 and CDR2 from the germline V gene are SGDLS and YYNGEE. With V trimmed by 0 bases and J by 1 base, 2 bases remained unmatched. The CDR3 is made up of 15 amino acids. The CDR3, as DNA: TGTGCCAGCAGCGTAGCGGGGGGGCCCCAAGAGACCCAGTACTTC. The encoded protein is CASSVAGGPQETQYF.

The sample holds many counts of this clonotype. This chain joins TRBV5-1 and TRBJ2-3; 11 positions match TRBD2. This CDR3 has 16 amino acids. The trim removed 4 bases at V and 0 bases at J, leaving 4 bases unmatched. CDR1 SGHRS and CDR2 YFSETQ come from the germline V gene. The CDR3 loop reads CASSAGTSGSTDTQYF. The CDR3 DNA reads TGCGCCAGCAGCGCCGGGACTAGCGGTAGCACAGATACGCAGTATTTT. The whole variable domain, remainder taken from reference TRBV5-1 and TRBJ2-3, is KAGVTQTPRYLIKTRGQQVTLSCSPISGHRSVSWYQQTPGQGLQFLFEYFSETQRNKGNFPGRFSGRQFSNSRSEMNVSTLELGDSALYLCASSAGTSGSTDTQYFGPGTRLTVL.

This clonotype was seen repeatedly, ten times or more. This chain connects TRBV27 to TRBJ1-2, with D possibly TRBD1 on 6 matching bases. Germline values: CDR1 MNHEY, CDR2 SMNVEV (reference sequence). CDR3 size: 15 residues. With 3 bases removed from V and 6 bases from J, the gap between germline ends came to 17 bases. The CDR3 DNA reads TGTGCCAGCAGTTTGAGGCAGGGGAGGAGAGATGGCTACACCTTC. This translates into CASSLRQGRRDGYTF.

This clonotype was counted ten times or more. The chain joins TRBV5-1 to TRBJ2-1; 12 bases line up with TRBD2. In germline, CDR1 is SGHRS, CDR2 YFSETQ. V dropped 6 bases and J dropped 3; count of bases not matched to a gene: 1. The CDR3 covers 14 residues. DNA of the CDR3: TGCGCCAGCATGGGACTAGCGGGCTACAATGAGCAGTTCTTC. This encodes CASMGLAGYNEQFF.